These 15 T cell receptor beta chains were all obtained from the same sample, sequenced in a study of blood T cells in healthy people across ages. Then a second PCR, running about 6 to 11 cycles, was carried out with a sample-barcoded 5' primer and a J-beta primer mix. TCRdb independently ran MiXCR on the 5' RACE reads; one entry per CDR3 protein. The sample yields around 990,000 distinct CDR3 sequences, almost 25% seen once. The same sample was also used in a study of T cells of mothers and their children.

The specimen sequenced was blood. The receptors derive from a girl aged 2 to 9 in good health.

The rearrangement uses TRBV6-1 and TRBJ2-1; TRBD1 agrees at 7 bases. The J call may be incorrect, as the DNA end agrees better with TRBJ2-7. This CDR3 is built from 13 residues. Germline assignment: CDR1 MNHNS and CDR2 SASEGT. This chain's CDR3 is CASRTGAIYEQYF. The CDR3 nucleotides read TGTGCCAGCAGAACAGGGGCCATCTACGAGCAGTACTTC.

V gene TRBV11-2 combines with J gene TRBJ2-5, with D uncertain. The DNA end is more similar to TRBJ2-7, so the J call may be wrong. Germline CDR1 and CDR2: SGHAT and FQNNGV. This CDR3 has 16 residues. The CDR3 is CASTKLTGVRLYEQYF. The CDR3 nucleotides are TGTGCCAGCACCAAACTAACTGGGGTCCGCCTCTACGAGCAGTACTTC.

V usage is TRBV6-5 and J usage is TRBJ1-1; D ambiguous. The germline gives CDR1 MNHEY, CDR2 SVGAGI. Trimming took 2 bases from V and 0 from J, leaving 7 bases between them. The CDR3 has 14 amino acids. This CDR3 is CASSYGEMNTEAFF. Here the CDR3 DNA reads TGTGCCAGCAGTTACGGAGAGATGAACACTGAAGCTTTCTTT.

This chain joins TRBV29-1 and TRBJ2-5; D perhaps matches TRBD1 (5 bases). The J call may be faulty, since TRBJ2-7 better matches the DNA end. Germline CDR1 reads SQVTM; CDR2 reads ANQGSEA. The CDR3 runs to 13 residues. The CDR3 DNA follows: TGCAGCGTTCAGGGAATTCCGCAGAACGAGCAGTACTTC. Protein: CSVQGIPQNEQYF.

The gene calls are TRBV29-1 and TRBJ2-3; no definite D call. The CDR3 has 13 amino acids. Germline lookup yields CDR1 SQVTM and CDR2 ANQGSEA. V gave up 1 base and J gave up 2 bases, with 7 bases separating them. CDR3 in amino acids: CSVEGRLTDTQYF. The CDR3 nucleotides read TGCAGCGTTGAAGGGAGACTCACAGATACGCAGTATTTT.

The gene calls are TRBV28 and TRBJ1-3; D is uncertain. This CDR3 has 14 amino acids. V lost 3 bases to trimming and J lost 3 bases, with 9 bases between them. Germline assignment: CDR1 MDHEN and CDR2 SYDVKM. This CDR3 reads CASSFAGSGNTIYF. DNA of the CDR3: TGTGCCAGCAGTTTCGCCGGAAGTGGAAACACCATATATTTT.

The CDR3 region is CASSPDRGLDEQYF. The CDR3 coding sequence is TGTGCCAGCAGCCCCGACAGGGGGCTAGACGAGCAGTACTTC. This rearrangement joins TRBV12-3 or TRBV12-4 to TRBJ2-5; 10 bases match TRBD1. The J call may be wrong; the DNA end is better matched by TRBJ2-7. This CDR3 comprises 14 residues.

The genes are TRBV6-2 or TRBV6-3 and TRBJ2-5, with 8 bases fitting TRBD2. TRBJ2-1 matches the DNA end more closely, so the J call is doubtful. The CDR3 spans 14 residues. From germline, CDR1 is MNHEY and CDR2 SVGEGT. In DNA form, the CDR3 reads TGTGCCACCGGACTACGGGGGGGCGTCCATGAGCAGTTCTTC. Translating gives CATGLRGGVHEQFF.

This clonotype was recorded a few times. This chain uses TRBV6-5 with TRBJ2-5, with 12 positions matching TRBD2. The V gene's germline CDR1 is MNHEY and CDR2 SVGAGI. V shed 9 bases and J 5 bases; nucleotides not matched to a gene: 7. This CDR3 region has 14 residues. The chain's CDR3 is CASSSGRGGETQYF. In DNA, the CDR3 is TGTGCCAGTTCTAGCGGGAGGGGAGGGGAGACCCAGTACTTC.

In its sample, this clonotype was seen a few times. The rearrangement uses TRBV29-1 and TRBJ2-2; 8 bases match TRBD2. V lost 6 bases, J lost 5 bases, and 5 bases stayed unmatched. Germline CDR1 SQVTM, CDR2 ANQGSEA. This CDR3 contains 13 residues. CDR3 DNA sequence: TGCAGCGTCCGGGGACTAGTAACCGGGGAGCTGTTTTTT. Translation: CSVRGLVTGELFF.

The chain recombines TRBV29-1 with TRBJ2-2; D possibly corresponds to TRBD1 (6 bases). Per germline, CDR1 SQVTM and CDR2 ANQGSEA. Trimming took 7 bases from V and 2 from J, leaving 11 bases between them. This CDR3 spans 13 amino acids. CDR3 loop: CSGRQANTGELFF. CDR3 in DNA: TGCAGCGGAAGACAGGCCAACACCGGGGAGCTGTTTTTT.

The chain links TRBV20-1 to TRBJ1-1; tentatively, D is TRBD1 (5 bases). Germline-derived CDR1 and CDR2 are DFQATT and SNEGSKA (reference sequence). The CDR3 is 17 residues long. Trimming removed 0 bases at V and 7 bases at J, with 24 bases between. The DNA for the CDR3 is TGCAGTGCTAGAGATGGGGGAGACAGCGAATTCGGGTTTGAAGCTTTCTTT. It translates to CSARDGGDSEFGFEAFF.

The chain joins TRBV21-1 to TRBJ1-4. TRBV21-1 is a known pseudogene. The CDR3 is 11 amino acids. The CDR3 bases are TGTGCCAGACAGGTGGAGGAAAAACTGTTTTTT. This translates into CARQVEEKLFF.

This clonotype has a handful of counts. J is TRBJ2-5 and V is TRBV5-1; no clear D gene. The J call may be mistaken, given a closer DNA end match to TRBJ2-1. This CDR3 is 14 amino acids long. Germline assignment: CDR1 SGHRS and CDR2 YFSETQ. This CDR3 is CASSLAMALNEQFF. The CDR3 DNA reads TGCGCCAGCAGCTTGGCGATGGCACTCAATGAGCAGTTCTTC.

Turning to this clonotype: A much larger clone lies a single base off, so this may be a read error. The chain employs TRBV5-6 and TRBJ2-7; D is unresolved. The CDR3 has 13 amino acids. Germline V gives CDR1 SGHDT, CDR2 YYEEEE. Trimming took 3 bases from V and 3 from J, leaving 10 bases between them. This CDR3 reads CASSCDSYYEQYF. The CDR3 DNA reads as TGTGCCAGCAGCTGTGATTCATACTACGAGCAGTACTTC.